This is a list of T cell receptor beta chains from one sample in a study of T cell repertoires in cytomegalovirus infection. Their specific antigens are unknown. From the reads, TCRdb called clonotypes with MiXCR, one entry per CDR3 protein. The table shows hundreds of thousands of distinct CDR3 sequences, with about 30% occurring only once. Sequenced here: cultured PBMCs, sampled from culture after CMV antigen stimulation. These receptor sequences come from a human donor in good health (CMV status not recorded). Some clones in this sample may be carry-over from other donors' samples. Each CDR3 is given with its conserved first and last residue. The D gene is left open where the match is weak. Some rows have no size entry. The others give once, few or many, or a class for an expanded clone.

J gene: TRBJ1-1; D gene: NA; V gene: TRBV20-1; clone size: NA; CDR3 DNA: TGCAGTGCTGCCCTACAGGGAAACACTGAAGCTTTCTTT; CDR3 protein: CSAALQGNTEAFF
J gene: TRBJ2-7; D gene: NA; V gene: TRBV20-1; clone size: few; CDR3 DNA: TGCAGTGCTAGAGATCTCTTGGCCTGGGCGCGGGGAGTTCCCTACGAGCAGTACTTC; CDR3 protein: CSARDLLAWARGVPYEQYF
J gene: TRBJ2-2; D gene: NA; V gene: TRBV6-6; clone size: few; CDR3 DNA: TGTGCCAGCAGTTACCGCGGCCCGGACGGGGGTTTGGTCGGGGAGCTGTTTTTT; CDR3 protein: CASSYRGPDGGLVGELFF
J gene: TRBJ2-6; D gene: NA; V gene: TRBV10-3; clone size: NA; CDR3 DNA: TGTGCCACCCTTAGACAGGGGGCCAACGTCCTGACTTTC; CDR3 protein: CATLRQGANVLTF
J gene: TRBJ2-4; D gene: TRBD2; V gene: TRBV19; clone size: few; CDR3 DNA: TGTGCCAGTAGTAGGGGGGGTCAACTAGCCAAAAACATTCAGTACTTC; CDR3 protein: CASSRGGQLAKNIQYF
J gene: TRBJ1-5; D gene: NA; V gene: TRBV2; clone size: NA; CDR3 DNA: TGTGCCAGCAGACAGGAGAGCAATCAGCCCCAGCATTTT; CDR3 protein: CASRQESNQPQHF
J gene: TRBJ1-2; D gene: NA; V gene: TRBV2; clone size: few; CDR3 DNA: TGTGCCAGCAGTCTTTTTTCCGGGCTGAACTATGGCTACACCTTC; CDR3 protein: CASSLFSGLNYGYTF
J gene: TRBJ1-4; D gene: NA; V gene: TRBV20-1; clone size: many; CDR3 DNA: TGCAGTGCTAGAGATCTAGATAATGAAAAACTGTTTTTT; CDR3 protein: CSARDLDNEKLFF
J gene: TRBJ2-7; D gene: TRBD1; V gene: TRBV7-2; clone size: many; CDR3 DNA: TGTGCCAGCAGCTTTAACCCAACAGGGGGCGAGCAGTACTTC; CDR3 protein: CASSFNPTGGEQYF
J gene: TRBJ1-4; D gene: NA; V gene: TRBV7-9; clone size: NA; CDR3 DNA: TGTGCCAGCAGCTTCCACGGGACGGATGAAAAACTGTTTTTT; CDR3 protein: CASSFHGTDEKLFF
J gene: TRBJ1-5; D gene: NA; V gene: TRBV19; clone size: NA; CDR3 DNA: TGTGCCAGTAGTATGGGAGAGTCGCTCAATCAGCCCCAGCATTTT; CDR3 protein: CASSMGESLNQPQHF
J gene: TRBJ2-1; D gene: NA; V gene: TRBV2; clone size: NA; CDR3 DNA: TGTGCCAGCAGTATACTAGCCCTAAAATACAATGAGCAGTTCTTC; CDR3 protein: CASSILALKYNEQFF
J gene: TRBJ1-2; D gene: NA; V gene: TRBV7-9; clone size: NA; CDR3 DNA: TGTGCCAGCGGTGACAGTCGGGGTGGCTACACCTTC; CDR3 protein: CASGDSRGGYTF
J gene: TRBJ1-5; D gene: NA; V gene: TRBV20-1; clone size: NA; CDR3 DNA: TGCAGTGCTAGCCCCCGGGTCAATCAGCCCCAGCATTTT; CDR3 protein: CSASPRVNQPQHF
J gene: TRBJ2-3; D gene: TRBD2; V gene: TRBV7-4; clone size: NA; CDR3 DNA: TGTGCCAGCAGCCTAATAGCGGGAGCGCTCACAGATACGCAGTATTTT; CDR3 protein: CASSLIAGALTDTQYF
J gene: TRBJ2-1; D gene: NA; V gene: TRBV11-2; clone size: few; CDR3 DNA: TGTGCCAGCAGCTTAGAGGTAGCGTCCCTCTACAATGAGCAGTTCTTC; CDR3 protein: CASSLEVASLYNEQFF
J gene: TRBJ1-3; D gene: TRBD1; V gene: TRBV7-2; clone size: many; CDR3 DNA: TGTGCCAGCAGCTTTACAGGGGACCCTGGGTTAGGTGGAAACACCATATATTTT; CDR3 protein: CASSFTGDPGLGGNTIYF
J gene: TRBJ2-1; D gene: NA; V gene: TRBV28; clone size: few; CDR3 DNA: TGTGCCAGCCAACTGGACAGAAACTACAATGAGCAGTTCTTC; CDR3 protein: CASQLDRNYNEQFF
J gene: TRBJ1-5; D gene: NA; V gene: TRBV7-9; clone size: NA; CDR3 DNA: TGTGCCAGCAGCCCAATGTTGGCCCAGCCCCAGCATTTT; CDR3 protein: CASSPMLAQPQHF
J gene: TRBJ1-5; D gene: NA; V gene: TRBV7-8; clone size: many; CDR3 DNA: TGTGCCAGCAGCTTAGGTTTCCGGCCAGGCGGCAATCAGCCCCAGCATTTT; CDR3 protein: CASSLGFRPGGNQPQHF
J gene: TRBJ2-1; D gene: NA; V gene: TRBV30; clone size: NA; CDR3 DNA: TGTGCCTGGAGTAAGGGGGTCAGCTCCTACAATGAGCAGTTCTTC; CDR3 protein: CAWSKGVSSYNEQFF
J gene: TRBJ2-5; D gene: NA; V gene: TRBV7-2; clone size: many; CDR3 DNA: TGTGCCAGCAGCTTGGACAGCGGCTCCACCCGGGCCCAGTACTTC; CDR3 protein: CASSLDSGSTRAQYF
J gene: TRBJ1-1; D gene: NA; V gene: TRBV15; clone size: NA; CDR3 DNA: TGTGCCACCAGCAGAGTTGGCGCTGAAGCTTTCTTT; CDR3 protein: CATSRVGAEAFF
J gene: TRBJ2-5; D gene: NA; V gene: TRBV7-2; clone size: NA; CDR3 DNA: TGTGCCAGCAGCTGGGGGGGGGGGCTCGAGACCCAGTACTTC; CDR3 protein: CASSWGGGLETQYF
J gene: TRBJ2-1; D gene: NA; V gene: TRBV7-2; clone size: many; CDR3 DNA: TGTGCCAGCAGCTTAGGATTGAGGGAGCAGTTCTTC; CDR3 protein: CASSLGLREQFF
J gene: TRBJ2-5; D gene: NA; V gene: TRBV7-2; clone size: many; CDR3 DNA: TGTGCCAGCAGCTTGAGGATTTCGGGGGACCAGTACTTC; CDR3 protein: CASSLRISGDQYF
J gene: TRBJ1-3; D gene: NA; V gene: TRBV7-9; clone size: NA; CDR3 DNA: TGTGCCAGCAGCTTAGGGATCGGGTATTCCTCTGGAAACACCATATATTTT; CDR3 protein: CASSLGIGYSSGNTIYF
J gene: TRBJ2-2; D gene: NA; V gene: TRBV19; clone size: NA; CDR3 DNA: TGTGCCAGTAAGGAGGGACAGATGAACACCGGGGAGCTGTTTTTT; CDR3 protein: CASKEGQMNTGELFF
J gene: TRBJ1-1; D gene: NA; V gene: TRBV12-3/TRBV12-4; clone size: few; CDR3 DNA: TGTGCCAGCAGTTTCCGAGGGGCAGGGAACACTGAAGCTTTCTTT; CDR3 protein: CASSFRGAGNTEAFF
J gene: TRBJ1-5; D gene: NA; V gene: TRBV23-1; clone size: once; CDR3 DNA: TGCGCCAGCAGAATACTGGGACTTTTTAGCAATCAGCCCCAGCATTTT; CDR3 protein: CASRILGLFSNQPQHF
J gene: TRBJ1-2; D gene: TRBD1; V gene: TRBV5-5; clone size: NA; CDR3 DNA: TGTGCCAGCAGCTTGGATCACAGGGGGCTTGGCTACACCTTC; CDR3 protein: CASSLDHRGLGYTF
J gene: TRBJ2-2; D gene: NA; V gene: TRBV7-2; clone size: NA; CDR3 DNA: TGTGCCAGCAGACTGAGGGGTGGGGTCCGGAACACCGGGGAGCTGTTTTTT; CDR3 protein: CASRLRGGVRNTGELFF
J gene: TRBJ2-1; D gene: NA; V gene: TRBV5-1; clone size: few; CDR3 DNA: TGCGCCAGCAGCTTGACGCCCGACCCTAGCTACAATGAGCAGTTCTTC; CDR3 protein: CASSLTPDPSYNEQFF
J gene: TRBJ2-3; D gene: NA; V gene: TRBV5-4; clone size: few; CDR3 DNA: TGTGCCAGCAGCACCCAGGTCGGTCCAGATACGCAGTATTTT; CDR3 protein: CASSTQVGPDTQYF